This TCR beta chain came from a study of blood T cell repertoires in COVID-19. Study overall: The United States, Italy and Spain were the sources of the acute and convalescent COVID-19 samples. From T cells, B-cell-depleted T cells, or PBMCs came the material, which was cDNA or gDNA.

Trimming removed 4 bases at V and 7 bases at J, with 17 bases between. CDR3 length equals 14 residues. CDR1 is SQVTM, CDR2 ANQGSEA, per germline. In the authors' methods: Estimated nucleated cell counts came from reference gene primer amplification. Profiling relied on immunoSEQ multiplex PCR, and the TCRdb table lists in-frame clones only, not all of them. V and J calls and clone size follow that table, whereas D and trimming were derived from the DNA. The top ten hold about 6.3% of the sample, which has around 100,000 clones, 90% to 95% seen once. The material sequenced was peripheral blood. V usage is TRBV29-1 and J usage is TRBJ2-1, with a tentative D call TRBD2 (6 bases). This receptor was obtained from a human donor in a cohort sampled during active COVID-19. The CDR3 sequence is CSVVAGRRKNEQFF. In DNA, the CDR3 is TGCAGCGTTGTTGCGGGGAGAAGGAAGAATGAGCAGTTCTTC.